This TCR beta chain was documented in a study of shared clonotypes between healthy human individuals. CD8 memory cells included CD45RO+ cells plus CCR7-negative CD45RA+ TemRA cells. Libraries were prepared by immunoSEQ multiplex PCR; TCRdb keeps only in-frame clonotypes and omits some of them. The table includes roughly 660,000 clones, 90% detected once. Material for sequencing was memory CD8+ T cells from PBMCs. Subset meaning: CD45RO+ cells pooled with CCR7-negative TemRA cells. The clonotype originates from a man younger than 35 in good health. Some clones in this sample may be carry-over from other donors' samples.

CDR3 sequence reads: CASGQATYGYTF. The CDR3 coding sequence is TGTGCCAGCGGACAAGCAACCTATGGCTACACCTTC. The genes are TRBV27 and TRBJ1-2; possible D gene TRBD1, 5 bases. Trimming left V 8 bases short and J 4 bases short, with 11 bases between. From germline, CDR1 is MNHEY and CDR2 SMNVEV (reference sequence). The CDR3 has 12 amino acids.